The 18 T cell receptor beta chains below all came from one sample that was sequenced in a study of cytomegalovirus exposure and HLA in healthy donors. With 60 Vbeta and 13 Jbeta primers, the PCR was carried out. The table came from immunoSEQ multiplex PCR; TCRdb's copy has only in-frame clones and leaves some out. The sample has 90,000 to 100,000 clones, more than 70% seen once. The sequencing sample was made of PBMCs. All receptors come from a female donor in good health and CMV-seronegative.

The chain carries TRBV5-4 and TRBJ2-5, with D perhaps TRBD1 (5 bases). The CDR3 contains 15 residues. The V end was cut by 0 bases, the J end by 0 bases, with 9 bases between. Germline CDR1 and CDR2: SGHNT and YYREEE (reference sequence). The CDR3: CASSLAAGNQETQYF. The CDR3 bases are TGTGCCAGCAGCTTGGCGGCAGGGAACCAAGAGACCCAGTACTTC.

This chain links TRBV5-1 with TRBJ2-1; TRBD1 aligns across 11 bases. CDR3 length: 15 residues. Germline CDR1 is SGHRS and CDR2 is YFSETQ. The trim removed 3 bases at V and 9 bases at J, leaving 8 bases unmatched. Written as DNA, the CDR3 is TGCGCCAGCAGCTCCCGGGACAGGGGGTTGGGTGAGCAGTTCTTC. It codes for CASSSRDRGLGEQFF.

In nucleotides, the CDR3 is TGTGCCAGCAGTTCCCGACAGGGCGTCTATGGCTACACCTTC. Its translation: CASSSRQGVYGYTF. The chain employs TRBV28 and TRBJ1-2, with 7 bases that match TRBD1. Germline loops: CDR1 MDHEN, CDR2 SYDVKM. The V segment lost 4 bases and the J segment 4 bases; nucleotides outside the gene matches: 6. This CDR3 has 14 amino acids.

J is TRBJ2-7 and V is TRBV6-1; the match to TRBD2 covers 11 bases. Looked up from germline, CDR1 is MNHNS and CDR2 is SASEGT. The CDR3 has 16 residues. Germline trimming cut 0 bases from V and 2 bases from J; bases unmatched to any gene: 3. The CDR3 bases are TGTGCCAGCAGTGAAGCGTCTAGCGGGAGGACCTACGAGCAGTACTTC. Protein product: CASSEASSGRTYEQYF.

This chain uses TRBV19 with TRBJ2-3, with 15 bases matching TRBD2. Germline lookup yields CDR1 LNHDA and CDR2 SQIVND (reference sequence). Trimming at V came to 7 bases and at J to 3 bases, leaving 5 bases not matched to a gene. The CDR3 runs to 16 residues. This CDR3 reads CASTRTSGGATDTQYF. The CDR3 nucleotides read TGTGCCAGTACCCGGACTAGCGGGGGGGCGACAGATACGCAGTATTTT.

This clone was observed a few times. V and J are TRBV5-6 and TRBJ1-1; D unresolved. Germline V gene sequence: CDR1 SGHDT, CDR2 YYEEEE. The CDR3 loop spans 13 amino acids. The V end was cut by 1 base, the J end by 5 bases, with 9 bases between. CDR3 bases: TGTGCCAGCAGCTTGTCGGGTGGGACTGAAGCTTTCTTT. Translating gives CASSLSGGTEAFF.

The V call is TRBV6-5, the J call TRBJ2-1; 10 bases fit TRBD2. V lost 3 bases, J lost 5 bases, and 4 bases stayed unmatched. Looked up from germline, CDR1 is MNHEY and CDR2 is SVGAGI. The CDR3 has 15 residues. The CDR3 here is CASSYHLAGDNEQFF. The CDR3 DNA follows: TGTGCCAGCAGTTATCATCTAGCGGGGGACAATGAGCAGTTCTTC.

The chain couples TRBV29-1 to TRBJ2-5; 10 bases match TRBD2. The trim removed 4 bases at V and 1 base at J, leaving 6 bases unmatched. Germline values: CDR1 SQVTM, CDR2 ANQGSEA. The CDR3 covers 15 residues. CDR3 protein: CSVAPSGRAQETQYF. The DNA of the CDR3 is TGCAGCGTTGCTCCGAGCGGGAGGGCCCAAGAGACCCAGTACTTC.

Regarding this clone: Germline and junction disagree at one end, which may indicate a read error. This rearrangement joins TRBV7-9 to TRBJ1-5, with D perhaps matching TRBD1 (5 bases). The CDR3 totals 15 residues. Germline values: CDR1 SEHNR, CDR2 FQNEAQ (reference sequence). The CDR3, as DNA: TGTTCCAGCAGCTTAGGGGCAGGGTACAATCAGCCCCAGCATTTT. Protein: CSSSLGAGYNQPQHF.

The V and J genes are TRBV5-1 and TRBJ2-5; 9 nucleotides match TRBD2. V shed 4 bases, J shed 4 bases, and the junction held 20 bases outside the gene matches. This CDR3 is built from 19 residues. The germline V gene has CDR1 SGHRS and CDR2 YFSETQ. DNA of the CDR3: TGCGCCAGCAGCCGAGGGAGCGGGGGGCGCACGGGGAAGGGAGAGACCCAGTACTTC. Residues: CASSRGSGGRTGKGETQYF.

J is TRBJ1-2 and V is TRBV4-1; possibly TRBD1 for D (5 bases). Germline loops: CDR1 MGHRA, CDR2 YSYEKL. The CDR3 extends over 14 amino acids. V gave up 6 bases and J gave up 0 bases, with 11 bases separating them. Here the CDR3 DNA reads TGCGCCAGCAGACCAGGGTTGCCTAACTATGGCTACACCTTC. This gives the protein CASRPGLPNYGYTF.

DNA of the CDR3: TGTGCCAGCAGTTCTCGAGGGGTGGACCTAAGGACAGACCTTAACTATGGCTACACCTTC. Protein: CASSSRGVDLRTDLNYGYTF. The chain has TRBV27 and TRBJ1-2; tentative D call: TRBD1 (6 bases). Looked up from germline, CDR1 is MNHEY and CDR2 is SMNVEV (reference sequence). V was shortened by 4 bases and J by 1 base, with 28 bases between the two germline ends. The CDR3 length is 20 residues.

The V gene is TRBV13, the J gene TRBJ2-1, with a weak D call TRBD1 (6 bases). Germline loops: CDR1 PRHDT, CDR2 FYEKMQ (reference sequence). The CDR3 spans 14 residues. V lost 3 bases and J lost 2, with 8 bases in between. CDR3 sequence (DNA): TGTGCCAGCAGCTTTAGGACAGCCTACAATGAGCAGTTCTTC. Translated, it gives CASSFRTAYNEQFF.

Comments on this clone: The sample has other DNA sequences that encode this CDR3 too. The rearrangement links TRBV5-5 to TRBJ1-6, with TRBD1 identical over 9 bases. Trimming cost V 0 bases and J 1 base; bases outside gene matches: 2. This CDR3 comprises 17 residues. CDR1 and CDR2 from the germline V gene are SGHKS and YYEKEE (reference sequence). In DNA form, the CDR3 reads TGTGCCAGCAGCTTGGTGACAGGGGGGTCCTATAATTCACCCCTCCACTTT. Translating it yields CASSLVTGGSYNSPLHF.

The chain combines TRBV9 with TRBJ1-2; 10 positions match TRBD1. V gave up 4 bases and J gave up 4 bases; unmatched junction bases: 13. CDR1 SGDLS and CDR2 YYNGEE come from the germline V gene. The CDR3 contains 17 residues. CDR3 loop: CASSPSPRQGATYGYTF. CDR3 nucleotide sequence: TGTGCCAGCAGCCCCTCACCCCGACAGGGGGCCACCTATGGCTACACCTTC.

This sequence joins TRBV28 and TRBJ1-5, with D uncertain. This CDR3 is 16 amino acids long. CDR1 and CDR2 from the germline V gene are MDHEN and SYDVKM. V lost 6 bases, J lost 10 bases, and 25 bases lay in between. As DNA, the CDR3 is TGTGCCAGCAGCCTCGATCACAGCTACCCCGTGAGTCCCCAGCATTTT. Protein: CASSLDHSYPVSPQHF.

The chain combines TRBV5-1 with TRBJ2-7, with TRBD1 matching over 7 bases. V was clipped by 2 bases and J by 2 bases; unmatched bases: 7. CDR1 and CDR2 from the germline V gene are SGHRS and YFSETQ. This CDR3 is 15 amino acids long. CDR3 in DNA: TGCGCCAGCAGCTTACCGGGACAGTCCACCTACGAGCAGTACTTC. As protein: CASSLPGQSTYEQYF.

The CDR3 loop is CAWTRGGETQYF. The CDR3 DNA is TGTGCCTGGACCCGGGGGGGAGAGACCCAGTACTTC. The chain uses TRBV30 and TRBJ2-5, with 8 bases that match TRBD2. Trimming removed 4 bases from V and 4 bases from J; junction bases left unmatched: 2. CDR3 length: 12 amino acids. Germline V gene sequence: CDR1 GTSNPN, CDR2 SVGIG (reference sequence).